This T cell receptor beta chain originates from a study of radiation and T cells in renal cell carcinoma. Study summary: Nephrectomy followed 15 Gy stereotactic body radiation by 4 weeks.

Study results and limitations: Without pretreatment biopsies, baseline tumor clonotype presence was undetermined. From baseline, blood top tumor clonotypes peaked at 2 weeks post-radiation.

Regarding time point: blood 2 weeks post-SBRT. The treatment here: 15 Gy SBRT to primary tumor, nephrectomy 4 weeks later. Germline V lookup: CDR1 ENHRY, CDR2 SYGVKD. The CDR3 runs 16 residues. V shed 6 bases and J 5 bases; nucleotides not matched to a gene: 11. This table comes from immunoSEQ multiplex PCR, and its TCRdb copy is limited to in-frame clones, with some not included. The sample records tens of thousands of clones, less than 85% being singletons. This clone was seen just once. The antigen is not known. This specimen consisted of blood, obtained from a patient whose treatment included radiotherapy and nephrectomy. The TCR sequence derives from a woman in her 70s with renal cell carcinoma. This rearrangement joins TRBV10-3 to TRBJ2-7; TRBD1 matches 12 bases. CDR3 in amino acids: CAISTGTGGGTDEQYF. The CDR3 DNA sequence: TGTGCCATCAGCACTGGGACAGGGGGCGGCACCGACGAGCAGTACTTC.